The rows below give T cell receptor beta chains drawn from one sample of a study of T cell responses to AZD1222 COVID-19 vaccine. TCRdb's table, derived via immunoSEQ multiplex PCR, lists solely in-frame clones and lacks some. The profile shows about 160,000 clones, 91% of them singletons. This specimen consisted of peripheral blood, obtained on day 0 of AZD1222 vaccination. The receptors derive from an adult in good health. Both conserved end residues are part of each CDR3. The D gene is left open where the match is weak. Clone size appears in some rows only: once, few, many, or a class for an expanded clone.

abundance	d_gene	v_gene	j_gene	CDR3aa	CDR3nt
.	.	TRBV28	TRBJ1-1	CASSFGTEAFF	TGTGCCAGCAGTTTTGGCACTGAAGCTTTCTTT
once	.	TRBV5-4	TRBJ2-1	CASSFWVSSYNEQFF	TGTGCCAGCAGCTTCTGGGTGAGCTCCTACAATGAGCAGTTCTTC
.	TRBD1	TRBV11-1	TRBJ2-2	CASGDRVAPTGELFF	TGTGCCAGCGGCGACAGGGTAGCCCCTACCGGGGAGCTGTTTTTT
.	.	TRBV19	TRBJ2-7	CASSPNAKNQGGPYEQYF	TGTGCCAGTAGCCCCAACGCCAAGAACCAGGGTGGGCCCTACGAGCAGTACTTC
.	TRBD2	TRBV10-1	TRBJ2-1	CASSEPSGGYNEQFF	TGCGCCAGCAGTGAGCCCAGCGGGGGTTACAATGAGCAGTTCTTC
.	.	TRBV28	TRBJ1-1	CASSLNGRLRTEAFF	TGTGCCAGCAGTTTAAATGGCCGCCTTCGGACTGAAGCTTTCTTT
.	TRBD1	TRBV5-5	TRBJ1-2	CASSLGQWQLVNYGYTF	TGTGCCAGCAGCCTGGGACAGTGGCAGCTGGTTAACTATGGCTACACCTTC
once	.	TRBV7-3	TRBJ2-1	CASSLGSPESLFHNEQFF	TGTGCCAGCAGCTTGGGCAGCCCCGAGTCCCTCTTCCACAATGAGCAGTTCTTC
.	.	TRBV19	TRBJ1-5	CASSIYGTGDSNQPQHF	TGTGCCAGTAGTATTTACGGTACAGGTGATAGCAATCAGCCCCAGCATTTT
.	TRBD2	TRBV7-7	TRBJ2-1	CASSLGGGGNNEQFF	TGTGCCAGCAGCTTAGGGGGCGGGGGTAACAATGAGCAGTTCTTC
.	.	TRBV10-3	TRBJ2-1	CAIKPSGYNEQFF	TGTGCCATCAAACCTTCTGGCTACAATGAGCAGTTCTTC
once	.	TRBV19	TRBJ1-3	CASNSGTQRNTIYF	TGTGCCAGTAATTCGGGGACACAAAGAAACACCATATATTTT
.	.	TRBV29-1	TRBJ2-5	CSVFGSGETQYF	TGCAGCGTTTTCGGGTCTGGGGAGACCCAGTACTTC
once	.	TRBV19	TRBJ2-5	CASSNRRGPHGETQYF	TGTGCCAGTAGTAATCGTCGGGGGCCACATGGGGAGACCCAGTACTTC
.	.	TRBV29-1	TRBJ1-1	CSVDGVVGGGSEAFF	TGCAGCGTTGATGGCGTAGTTGGTGGGGGGAGTGAAGCTTTCTTT
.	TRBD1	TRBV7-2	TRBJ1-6	CASSLIQGPLHF	TGTGCCAGCAGCTTGATACAGGGGCCCCTCCACTTT
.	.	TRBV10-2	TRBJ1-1	CASSGLDSLNTEAFF	TGCGCCAGCAGTGGATTGGACTCTCTGAACACTGAAGCTTTCTTT
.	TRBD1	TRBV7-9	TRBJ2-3	CASSWGQGVGTQYF	TGTGCCAGCAGCTGGGGACAGGGAGTAGGTACGCAGTATTTT
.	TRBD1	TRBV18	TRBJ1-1	CASSLSPGQGAFF	TGTGCCAGCTCTCTAAGCCCAGGACAGGGTGCTTTCTTT
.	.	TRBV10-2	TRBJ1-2	CASSENRGGGSNYGYTF	TGCGCCAGCAGTGAGAACAGAGGGGGGGGCTCTAACTATGGCTACACCTTC
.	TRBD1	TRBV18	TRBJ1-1	CASSPARTGGSGDTEAFF	TGTGCCAGCTCACCAGCTCGGACAGGGGGCAGTGGAGACACTGAAGCTTTCTTT
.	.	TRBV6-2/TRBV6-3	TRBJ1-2	CASSYGTGYYTF	TGTGCCAGCAGTTACGGAACAGGCTACTACACCTTC
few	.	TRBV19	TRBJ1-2	CASSDRQANGYTF	TGTGCCAGTAGTGACCGACAGGCGAATGGCTACACCTTC
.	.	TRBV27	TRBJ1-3	CASKGHSSGNTIYF	TGTGCCAGCAAAGGACACAGCTCTGGAAACACCATATATTTT
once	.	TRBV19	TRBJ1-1	CASSTTGKAEAFF	TGTGCCAGTAGTACCACAGGGAAGGCTGAAGCTTTCTTT
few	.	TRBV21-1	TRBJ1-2	CASGPHGYTF	TGTGCCAGCGGCCCCCATGGCTACACCTTC
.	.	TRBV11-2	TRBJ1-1	CASSLGHTEAFF	TGTGCCAGCAGCTTAGGCCACACTGAAGCTTTCTTT
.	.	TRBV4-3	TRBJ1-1	CASSFKASNTEAFF	TGCGCCAGCAGCTTCAAGGCCTCGAACACTGAAGCTTTCTTT
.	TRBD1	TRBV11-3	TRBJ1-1	CASSPGQGKNTEAFF	TGTGCCAGCAGCCCCGGACAGGGGAAAAACACTGAAGCTTTCTTT
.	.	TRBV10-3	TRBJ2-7	CAISESRQRSYEQYF	TGTGCCATCAGTGAGTCGAGGCAGCGGTCATACGAGCAGTACTTC
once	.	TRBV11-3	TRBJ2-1	CASSPDRQLFGNEQFF	TGTGCCAGCAGCCCAGATAGACAATTGTTTGGGAATGAGCAGTTCTTC
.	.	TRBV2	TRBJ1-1	CASSAGRKNTEAFF	TGTGCCAGCAGTGCAGGCAGAAAGAACACTGAAGCTTTCTTT
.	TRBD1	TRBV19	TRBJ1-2	CASRTGGDGYTF	TGTGCCAGTAGGACAGGGGGCGATGGCTACACCTTC
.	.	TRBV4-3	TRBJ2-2	CASSQDTSTGELFF	TGCGCCAGCAGCCAAGATACGAGCACCGGGGAGCTGTTTTTT
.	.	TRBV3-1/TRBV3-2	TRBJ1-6	CASSQENTGRSPLHF	TGTGCCAGCAGCCAAGAGAACACCGGACGGTCACCCCTCCACTTT
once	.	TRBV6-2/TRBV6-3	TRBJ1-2	CASSYGPTGHGYTF	TGTGCCAGCAGTTACGGGCCTACAGGTCACGGCTACACCTTC
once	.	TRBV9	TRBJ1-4	CASSVGIVEKLFF	TGTGCCAGCAGCGTAGGTATCGTGGAAAAACTGTTTTTT
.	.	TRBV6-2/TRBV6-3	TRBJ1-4	CASRPFGGAGEKLFF	TGTGCCAGCAGGCCTTTTGGGGGCGCAGGTGAAAAACTGTTTTTT
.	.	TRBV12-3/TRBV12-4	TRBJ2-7	CASSLGAYEQYF	TGTGCCAGCAGTTTGGGCGCGTACGAGCAGTACTTC